This T cell receptor (beta chain) originates from a study of control samples from healthy donors and cancer patients. TCRdb's copy holds only in-frame clones and misses some; the assay was immunoSEQ multiplex PCR. The sample gives tens of thousands of clones, approximately 80% of which show up once; 2.9% is in the top ten. This clone was counted a few times. This CDR3 is 15 amino acids long. V lost 1 base, J lost 10 bases, and 9 bases stayed unmatched. Germline assignment: CDR1 LNHDA and CDR2 SQIVND (reference sequence). The origin of this receptor is a woman aged 45-59 years with lung cancer. The J gene is TRBJ1-1, the V gene TRBV19, with 10 bases matching TRBD1. Sample: PBMCs. The CDR3 DNA reads TGTGCCAGTAGTATAGTACTCAGACAGGGGGCAAGAGCTTTCTTT. Amino acid sequence: CASSIVLRQGARAFF.